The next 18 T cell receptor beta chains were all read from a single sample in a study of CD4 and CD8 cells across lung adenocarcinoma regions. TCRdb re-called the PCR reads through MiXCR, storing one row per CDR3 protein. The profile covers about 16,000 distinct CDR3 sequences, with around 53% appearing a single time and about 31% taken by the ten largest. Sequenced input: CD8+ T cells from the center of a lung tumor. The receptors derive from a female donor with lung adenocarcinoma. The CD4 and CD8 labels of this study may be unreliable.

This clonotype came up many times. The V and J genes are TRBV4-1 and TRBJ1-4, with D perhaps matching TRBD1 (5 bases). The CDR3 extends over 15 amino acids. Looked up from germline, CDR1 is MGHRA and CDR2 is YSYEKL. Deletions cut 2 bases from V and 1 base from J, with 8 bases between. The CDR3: CASSQPGRTNEKLFF. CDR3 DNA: TGCGCCAGCAGCCAACCGGGACGAACTAATGAAAAACTGTTTTTT.

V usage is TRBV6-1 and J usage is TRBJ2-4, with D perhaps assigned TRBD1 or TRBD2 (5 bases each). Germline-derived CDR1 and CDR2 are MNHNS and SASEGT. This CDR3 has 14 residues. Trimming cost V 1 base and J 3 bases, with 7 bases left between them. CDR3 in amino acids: CASSEDGGKNIQYF. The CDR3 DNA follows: TGTGCCAGCAGTGAAGATGGGGGCAAAAACATTCAGTACTTC.

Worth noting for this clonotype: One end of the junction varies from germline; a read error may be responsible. The CDR3 here is CASSGQIIKNTQYF. The CDR3 DNA sequence: TGTGCCAGCTCGGGGCAGATAATAAAAAACACGCAGTATTTC. The rearrangement links TRBV6-1 to TRBJ2-4; D possibly matches TRBD1 or TRBD2 (5 bases each). There are 14 residues in the CDR3. CDR1 is MNHNS and CDR2 is SASEGT in the germline V gene.

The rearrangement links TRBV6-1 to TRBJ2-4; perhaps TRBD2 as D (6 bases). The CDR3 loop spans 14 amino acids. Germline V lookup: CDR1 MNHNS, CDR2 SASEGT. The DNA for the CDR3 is TGTGGCGGCAGGGAGGCCGGGGCCAAAGACACGCAGTACTTC. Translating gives CGGREAGAKDTQYF.

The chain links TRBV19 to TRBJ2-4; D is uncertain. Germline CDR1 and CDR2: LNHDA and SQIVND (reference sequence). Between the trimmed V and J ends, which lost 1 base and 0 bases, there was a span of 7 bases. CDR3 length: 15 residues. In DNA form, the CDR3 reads TGTGCCAGTAGTATAGTTGGTATAGCCAAAAACATTCAGTACTTC. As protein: CASSIVGIAKNIQYF.

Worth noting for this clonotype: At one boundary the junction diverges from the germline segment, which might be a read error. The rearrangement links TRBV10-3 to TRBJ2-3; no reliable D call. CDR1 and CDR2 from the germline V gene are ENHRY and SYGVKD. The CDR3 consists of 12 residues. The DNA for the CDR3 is TGTGCCATCTCCAGTGCCGCAGACACGCAGTACTTT. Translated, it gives CAISSAADTQYF.

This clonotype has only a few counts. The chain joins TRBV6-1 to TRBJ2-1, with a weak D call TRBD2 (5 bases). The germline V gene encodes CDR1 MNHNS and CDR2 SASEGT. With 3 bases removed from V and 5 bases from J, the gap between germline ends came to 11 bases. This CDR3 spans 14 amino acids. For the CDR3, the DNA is TGTGCCAGCAGTGAGGACTGGGCGGACAATGAGCAGTTCTTC. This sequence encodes CASSEDWADNEQFF.

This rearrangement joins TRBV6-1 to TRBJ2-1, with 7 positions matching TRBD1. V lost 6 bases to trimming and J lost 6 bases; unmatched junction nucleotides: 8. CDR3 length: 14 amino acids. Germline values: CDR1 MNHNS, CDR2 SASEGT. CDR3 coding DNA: TGTGCCAGCAGCCACGACAGGGTCCTCAATGAGCAGTTCTTC. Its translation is CASSHDRVLNEQFF.

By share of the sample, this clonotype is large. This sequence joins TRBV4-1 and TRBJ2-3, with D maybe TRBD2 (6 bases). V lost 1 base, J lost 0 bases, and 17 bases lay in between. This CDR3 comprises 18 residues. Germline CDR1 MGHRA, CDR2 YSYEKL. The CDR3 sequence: CASSQADGAGGSTDTQYF. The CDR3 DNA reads TGCGCCAGCAGCCAAGCAGACGGGGCCGGGGGAAGCACAGATACGCAGTATTTT.

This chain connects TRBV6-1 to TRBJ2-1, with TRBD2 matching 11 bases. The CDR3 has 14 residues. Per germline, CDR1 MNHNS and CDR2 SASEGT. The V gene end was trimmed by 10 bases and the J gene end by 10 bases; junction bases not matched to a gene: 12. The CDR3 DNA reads TGTGCCACCGGTAGTAGCGGGAGGGCCGAAGAGCAGTTCTTC. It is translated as CATGSSGRAEEQFF.

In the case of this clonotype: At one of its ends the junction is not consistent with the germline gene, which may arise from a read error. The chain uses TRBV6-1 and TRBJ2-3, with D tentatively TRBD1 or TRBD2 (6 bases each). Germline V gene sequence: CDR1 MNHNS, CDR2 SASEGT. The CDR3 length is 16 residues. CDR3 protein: CASTGIGGRATETQYF. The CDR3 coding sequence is TGTGCCAGCACGGGTATCGGGGGCCGAGCCACAGAGACGCAGTATTTC.

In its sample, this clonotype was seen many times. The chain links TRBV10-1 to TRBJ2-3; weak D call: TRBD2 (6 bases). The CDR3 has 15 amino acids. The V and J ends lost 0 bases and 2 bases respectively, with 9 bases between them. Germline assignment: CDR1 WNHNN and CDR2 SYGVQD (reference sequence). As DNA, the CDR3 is TGCGCCAGCAGTGAGTCGGGGGGATTCACAGATACGCAGTATTTT. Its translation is CASSESGGFTDTQYF.

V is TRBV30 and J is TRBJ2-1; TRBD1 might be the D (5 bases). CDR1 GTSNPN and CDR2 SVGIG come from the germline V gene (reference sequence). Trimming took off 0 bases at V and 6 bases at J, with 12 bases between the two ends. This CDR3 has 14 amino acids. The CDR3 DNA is TGTGCCTGGAGTGTATTGGTCCAGGGCAATGAGCAGTTCTTC. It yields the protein CAWSVLVQGNEQFF. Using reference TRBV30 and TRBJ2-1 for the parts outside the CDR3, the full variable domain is SQTIHQWPATLVQPVGSPLSLECTVEGTSNPNLYWYRQAAGRGLQLLFYSVGIGQISSEVPQNLSASRPQDRQFILSSKKLLLSDSGFYLCAWSVLVQGNEQFFGPGTRLTVL.

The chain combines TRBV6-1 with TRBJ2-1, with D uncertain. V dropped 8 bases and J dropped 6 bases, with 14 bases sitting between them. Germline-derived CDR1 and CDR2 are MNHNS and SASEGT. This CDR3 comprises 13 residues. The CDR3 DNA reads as TGTGCCAGCCACTCCGGGCGGACCAATGAGCAGTTCTTC. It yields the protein CASHSGRTNEQFF.

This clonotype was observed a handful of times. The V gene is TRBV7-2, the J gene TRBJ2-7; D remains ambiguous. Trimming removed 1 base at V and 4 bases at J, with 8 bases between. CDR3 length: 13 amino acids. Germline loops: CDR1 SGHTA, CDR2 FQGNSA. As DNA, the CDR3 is TGTGCCAGCAGCTTAGGAAAATCATACGAGCAGTACTTC. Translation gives CASSLGKSYEQYF.

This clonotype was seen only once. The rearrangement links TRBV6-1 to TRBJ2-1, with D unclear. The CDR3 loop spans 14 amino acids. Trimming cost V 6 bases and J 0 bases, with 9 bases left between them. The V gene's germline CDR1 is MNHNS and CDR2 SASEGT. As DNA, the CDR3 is TGTGCCAGCAGCCACAGTAGCTCCTACAATGAGCAGTTCTTC. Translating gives CASSHSSSYNEQFF.

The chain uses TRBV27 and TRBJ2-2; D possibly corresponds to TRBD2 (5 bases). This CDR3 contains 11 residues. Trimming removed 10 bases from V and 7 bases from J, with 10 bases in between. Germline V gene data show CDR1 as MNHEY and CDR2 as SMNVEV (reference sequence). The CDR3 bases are TGTGCCATTCTAGCTGGCGGGGAGCTGTTTTTT. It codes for CAILAGGELFF.

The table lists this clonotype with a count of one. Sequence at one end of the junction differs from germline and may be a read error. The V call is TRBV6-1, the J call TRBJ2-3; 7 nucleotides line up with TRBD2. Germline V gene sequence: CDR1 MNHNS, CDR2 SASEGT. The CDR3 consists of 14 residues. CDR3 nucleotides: TGTGCCGGCCGCGGGAGCGGGGAGACAGAGACGCAGTACTTT. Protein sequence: CAGRGSGETETQYF.